Listed below are T cell receptor beta chains from one sample, sequenced in a study of cytotoxic CD8 clonotypes in ibrutinib-treated CLL. Generated by immunoSEQ multiplex PCR, the TCRdb table keeps only in-frame clones and is missing some. Of about 130,000 clones detected, 80% to 90% appear once; the ten largest clones hold roughly 2%. This specimen consisted of PBMCs, obtained after 24 months of ibrutinib treatment. The source of these receptors is a human donor with chronic lymphocytic leukemia. Both conserved end residues are part of each CDR3. A D gene is named only where the DNA matches it firmly. Clone size is stated in some rows and not others, as once, few, many or a class when expanded.

v_call	cdr3_length	clone_size	j_call	d_call	cdr3_nt	cdr3_aa
TRBV5-1	16	.	TRBJ2-5	TRBD2	TGCGCCAGCAGCCTCGGGACTAGCGGGAGCCGGGAGACCCAGTACTTC	CASSLGTSGSRETQYF
TRBV7-9	14	.	TRBJ1-2	.	TGTGCCAGCAGCTCCGGGCAGGGTACGGATGGCTACACCTTC	CASSSGQGTDGYTF
TRBV28	12	.	TRBJ1-5	.	TGTGCCAGCAGATATCCCATCGGGCCCCAGCATTTT	CASRYPIGPQHF
TRBV5-8	15	.	TRBJ2-1	.	TGTGCCAGCAGCTTGGCCCTCTTCTCCGGAGGGGAGCAGTTCTTC	CASSLALFSGGEQFF
TRBV19	15	.	TRBJ2-6	.	TGTGCCAGTAGTTTAACAGGGATAGGGGCCAACGTCCTGACTTTC	CASSLTGIGANVLTF
TRBV11-2	13	.	TRBJ1-4	.	TGTGCCAGCAGCACAGCGGGAGGTGAAAAACTGTTTTTT	CASSTAGGEKLFF
TRBV7-3	15	.	TRBJ2-1	.	TGTGCCAGCAGCCCCTCGGGTGAAAGGTACAATGAGCAGTTCTTC	CASSPSGERYNEQFF
TRBV7-8	13	once	TRBJ1-1	.	TGTGCCAGCAGCTTAGGGGGAAGCACTGAAGCTTTCTTT	CASSLGGSTEAFF
TRBV4-1	17	.	TRBJ1-4	.	TGCGCCAGCAGCCAAGCGAGAGGAGGGGCGACTAATGAAAAACTGTTTTTT	CASSQARGGATNEKLFF
TRBV25-1	14	.	TRBJ2-7	.	TGTGCCAGCAGTGGTTCAGCGGCCTCCTACGAGCAGTACTTC	CASSGSAASYEQYF
TRBV7-9	14	.	TRBJ2-3	TRBD2	TGTGCCAGCAGCTTACGAAGCGGGGCGGATACGCAGTATTTT	CASSLRSGADTQYF
TRBV13	14	.	TRBJ2-5	TRBD2	TGTGCCAGCAGCCCCGGGACTAGTGTGGAGACCCAGTACTTC	CASSPGTSVETQYF
TRBV6-5	13	.	TRBJ1-5	TRBD1	TGTGCCAGCAGCAGCGACAGGGGTCAGCCCCAGCATTTT	CASSSDRGQPQHF
TRBV6-1	15	.	TRBJ2-1	.	TGTGCCAGCAGTGGCCGGCCACCCTACGCCAATGAGCAGTTCTTC	CASSGRPPYANEQFF
TRBV14	15	.	TRBJ2-5	.	TGTGCCAGCAGCCAAGCGGGCTTGGGGTCGGAGACCCAGTACTTC	CASSQAGLGSETQYF
TRBV19	15	.	TRBJ1-3	TRBD1	TGTGCCAGTAGTACGGACAGGGGATCTGGAAACACCATATATTTT	CASSTDRGSGNTIYF
TRBV6-1	15	.	TRBJ2-2	.	TGTGCCAGCAGTGGGGGCAGGGCCGGCACCGGGGAGCTGTTTTTT	CASSGGRAGTGELFF
TRBV6-1	16	.	TRBJ2-4	TRBD1	TGTGCCAGCAGTGAAGGGACAGGGGGGGCCAAAAACATTCAGTACTTC	CASSEGTGGAKNIQYF
TRBV2	15	once	TRBJ2-3	TRBD1	TGTGCCAGCGGGGGACAGGTGTTCAGCACAGATACGCAGTATTTT	CASGGQVFSTDTQYF
TRBV9	15	.	TRBJ2-5	.	TGTGCCAGCAGCGACGGATCAGGGGTTGGTGAGACCCAGTACTTC	CASSDGSGVGETQYF
TRBV7-3	14	few	TRBJ2-1	.	TGTGCCAGCAGCTCGGATCCGGGAATCAATGAGCAGTTCTTC	CASSSDPGINEQFF
TRBV7-2	15	.	TRBJ2-1	TRBD2	TGTGCCAGCAGCTTACTAGCGGGAGGGAATAATGAGCAGTTCTTC	CASSLLAGGNNEQFF
TRBV28	11	.	TRBJ1-2	TRBD1	TGTGCCAGCAGTTGGGACAGGGGCTACACCTTC	CASSWDRGYTF
TRBV5-1	13	.	TRBJ2-2	.	TGCGCCAGCAGTACTGGGGGGACCGGGGAGCTGTTTTTT	CASSTGGTGELFF
TRBV7-6	12	.	TRBJ2-5	.	TGTGCCAGCAGCCCCGGCCGGGAGACCCAGTACTTC	CASSPGRETQYF
TRBV5-5	13	.	TRBJ2-7	.	TGTGCCAGCTCGCCTCAGGGTTCCTACGAGCAGTACTTC	CASSPQGSYEQYF
TRBV27	12	.	TRBJ2-2	.	TGTGCCAGCAGTTGGGGTGGCGGGGAGCTGTTTTTT	CASSWGGGELFF
TRBV7-6	15	.	TRBJ2-1	.	TGTGCCAGCGGGCGAGACAGACTAGGGTGGGGTGAGCAGTTCTTC	CASGRDRLGWGEQFF
TRBV18	16	.	TRBJ1-3	.	TGTGCCAGCTCACCACCGAGGACTCCGTTTGGAAACACCATATATTTT	CASSPPRTPFGNTIYF
TRBV6-6	13	.	TRBJ1-3	TRBD1	TGTGCCAGCCAGGGGGCTTCGGGAAACACCATATATTTT	CASQGASGNTIYF
TRBV7-2	14	.	TRBJ2-3	.	TGTGCCAGCAGTCGGGAATTTTGGGCAGATACGCAGTATTTT	CASSREFWADTQYF
TRBV5-1	17	.	TRBJ2-5	.	TGCGCCAGCAGCTTGGTTTCCCCATCCGGGGGTTCTTCGGCCCAGTACTTC	CASSLVSPSGGSSAQYF
TRBV19	15	once	TRBJ1-4	TRBD1	TGTGCCAGTAGTAAATACAGGGGAGCTGTTGAAAAACTGTTTTTT	CASSKYRGAVEKLFF
TRBV20-1	11	once	TRBJ1-2	.	TGCAGTATGCGGCATAACTATGGCTACACCTTC	CSMRHNYGYTF
TRBV29-1	13	.	TRBJ1-5	TRBD1	TGCAGCGTTGAACCAGGGGGCAGTCAGCCCCAGCATTTT	CSVEPGGSQPQHF
TRBV28	12	few	TRBJ1-2	.	TGTGCCAGCAGTTCGACAGCCTATGGCTACACCTTC	CASSSTAYGYTF
TRBV7-2	16	.	TRBJ2-7	TRBD1	TGTGCCAGCAGCGCAAGACAGGGGGCGCGGTCTCACGAGCAGTACTTC	CASSARQGARSHEQYF
TRBV29-1	11	.	TRBJ2-1	.	TGCAGCGCTGAAACAGGGCGTGAGCAGTTCTTC	CSAETGREQFF
TRBV5-1	15	once	TRBJ1-2	.	TGCGCCAGCAGCTTGGCCGGCCGGGGTTTCTATGGCTACACCTTC	CASSLAGRGFYGYTF
TRBV7-2	14	.	TRBJ1-5	TRBD1	TGTGCCAGCAGCCACGACAGGGGTGGTCAGCCCCAGCATTTT	CASSHDRGGQPQHF
TRBV28	17	few	TRBJ2-7	.	TGTGCCAGCACCCCTAGTGGGTTAGGGGGGGGCTCCTACGAGCAGTACTTC	CASTPSGLGGGSYEQYF
TRBV19	14	few	TRBJ2-7	TRBD1	TGTGCCAGTACCGACAGGGTAGACTCCTACGAGCAGTACTTC	CASTDRVDSYEQYF
TRBV6-6	16	.	TRBJ2-7	TRBD2	TGTGCCAGCAGTTACGGTGGCGGGAGGGCCGGCTACGAGCAGTACTTC	CASSYGGGRAGYEQYF
TRBV7-2	16	.	TRBJ2-2	.	TGTGCCAGCAGCTTACGGGGACACCTGAACACCGGGGAGCTGTTTTTT	CASSLRGHLNTGELFF
TRBV30	14	.	TRBJ1-2	TRBD1	TGTGCCTGGAGTCCCGGGACAGGGGAAGGGGGCTACACCTTC	CAWSPGTGEGGYTF
TRBV15	16	.	TRBJ2-1	.	TGTGCCACCAGCAGGGGGACCCAGGGGAGATACAATGAGCAGTTCTTC	CATSRGTQGRYNEQFF
TRBV11-2	15	.	TRBJ1-6	.	TGTGCCAGCAGCTTAGGGTTAGGGCATAATTCACCCCTCCACTTT	CASSLGLGHNSPLHF
TRBV9	17	.	TRBJ2-7	TRBD1	TGTGCCAGCAGCGTGGGACAGTTCGGTGGAATGGATTACGAGCAGTACTTC	CASSVGQFGGMDYEQYF
TRBV27	19	once	TRBJ1-4	TRBD1	TGTGCCAGCAGTTTAAGGGATTCGCAACGGGACAGGGCGAGTGAAAAACTGCTTTTT	CASSLRDSQRDRASEKLLF
TRBV23-1	18	.	TRBJ2-6	TRBD1	TGCGCCAGCAGTCAGTGGACAGGGGTAGGCTCTGGGGCCAACGTCCTGACTTTC	CASSQWTGVGSGANVLTF
TRBV7-6	15	.	TRBJ2-7	TRBD1	TGTGCCAGCAGCCAGAGTCCGGGACAGGGCTACGAGCAGTACTTC	CASSQSPGQGYEQYF
TRBV18	16	.	TRBJ1-1	TRBD1	TGTGCCAGCTCACCCACGGAGGACAGGGGCGGAGGGGAAGCTTTCTTT	CASSPTEDRGGGEAFF
TRBV5-1	16	.	TRBJ2-7	.	TGCGCCAGCAGCTTGGGTACCGGGGGCGCTTCCTACGAGCAGTACTTC	CASSLGTGGASYEQYF
TRBV19	15	.	TRBJ2-7	TRBD2	TGTGCCAGTAGTGAACGGACTAACGGGAGGAACGAGCAGTACTTC	CASSERTNGRNEQYF
TRBV4-3	15	.	TRBJ2-2	.	TGCGCCAGCAGCTCAGGAGGAGAGAACACCGGGGAGCTGTTTTTT	CASSSGGENTGELFF
TRBV7-6	16	few	TRBJ2-1	.	TGTGCCAGCAGTCTACAGGTGGCGGTCTCCTACAATGAGCAGTTCTTC	CASSLQVAVSYNEQFF
TRBV20-1	11	.	TRBJ2-3	.	TGCGGGAAACCGGAGGCAGGCACGCAGTATTTT	CGKPEAGTQYF
TRBV28	15	.	TRBJ1-1	.	TGTGCCAGCAGTTCCGCCGGGGGACGGGGCACTGAAGCTTTCTTT	CASSSAGGRGTEAFF
TRBV19	18	.	TRBJ2-1	TRBD1	TGTGCCAGTAGCCGTGGACAGGGAGGCCGGTTACGCGTCCATGAGCAGTTCTTC	CASSRGQGGRLRVHEQFF
TRBV7-6	14	.	TRBJ2-3	.	TGTGCCAGCAGCTTGATGGAAGCTTCCGATACGCAGTATTTT	CASSLMEASDTQYF